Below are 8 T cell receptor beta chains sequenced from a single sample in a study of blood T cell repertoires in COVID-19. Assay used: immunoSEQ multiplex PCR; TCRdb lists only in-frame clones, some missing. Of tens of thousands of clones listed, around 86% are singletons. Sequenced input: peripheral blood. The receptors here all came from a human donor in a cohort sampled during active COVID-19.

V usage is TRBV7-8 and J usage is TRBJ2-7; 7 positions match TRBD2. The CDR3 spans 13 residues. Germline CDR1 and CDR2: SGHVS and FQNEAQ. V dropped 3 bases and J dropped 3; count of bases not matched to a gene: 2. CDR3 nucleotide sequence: TGTGCCAGCAGCTTCCAGCGGGGCTACGAGCAGTACTTC. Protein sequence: CASSFQRGYEQYF. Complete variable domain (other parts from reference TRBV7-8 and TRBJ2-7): GAGVSQSPRYKVAKRGQDVALRCDPISGHVSLFWYQQALGQGPEFLTYFQNEAQLDKSGLPSDRFFAERPEGSVSTLKIQRTQQEDSAVYLCASSFQRGYEQYFGPGTRLTVT.

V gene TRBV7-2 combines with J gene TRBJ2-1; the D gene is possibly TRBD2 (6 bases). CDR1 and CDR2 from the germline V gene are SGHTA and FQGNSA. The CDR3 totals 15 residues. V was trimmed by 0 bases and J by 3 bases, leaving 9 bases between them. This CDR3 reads CASSLAAGHYNEQFF. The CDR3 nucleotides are TGTGCCAGCAGCTTAGCGGCGGGGCACTACAATGAGCAGTTCTTC.

The CDR3 DNA sequence: TGTGCCAGAATATCGGACAGGATCTACAATGAGCAGTTCTTC. Translated: CARISDRIYNEQFF. This chain uses TRBV5-3 with TRBJ2-1; 7 nucleotides line up with TRBD1. TRBV5-3 is filed as an ORF, its function uncertain. This CDR3 is 14 amino acids long. V dropped 6 bases and J dropped 3; count of bases not matched to a gene: 6.

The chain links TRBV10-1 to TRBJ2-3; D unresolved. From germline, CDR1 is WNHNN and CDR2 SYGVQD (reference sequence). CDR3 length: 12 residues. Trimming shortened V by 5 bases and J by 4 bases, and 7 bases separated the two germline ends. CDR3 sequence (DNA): TGCGCCAGCAGTCCGGGTTCAGATACGCAGTATTTT. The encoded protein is CASSPGSDTQYF.

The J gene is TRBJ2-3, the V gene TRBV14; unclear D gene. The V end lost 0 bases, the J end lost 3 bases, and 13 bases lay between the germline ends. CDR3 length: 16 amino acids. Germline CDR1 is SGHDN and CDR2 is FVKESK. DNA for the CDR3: TGTGCCAGCAGCCAAGATCAAGTCAGTTTTACAGATACGCAGTATTTT. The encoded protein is CASSQDQVSFTDTQYF.

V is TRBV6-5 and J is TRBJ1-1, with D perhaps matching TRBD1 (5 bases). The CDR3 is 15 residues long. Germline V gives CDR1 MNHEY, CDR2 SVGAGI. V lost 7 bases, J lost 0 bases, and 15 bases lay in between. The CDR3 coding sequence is TGTGCCAGCATTCCCGGCGGGGGGGTGAACACTGAAGCTTTCTTT. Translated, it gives CASIPGGGVNTEAFF.

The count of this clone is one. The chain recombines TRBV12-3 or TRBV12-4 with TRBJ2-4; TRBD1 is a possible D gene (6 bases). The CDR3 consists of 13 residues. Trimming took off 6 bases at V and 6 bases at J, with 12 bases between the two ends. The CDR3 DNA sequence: TGTGCCAGCAGAAACAGGGATGGAAACATTCAGTACTTC. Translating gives CASRNRDGNIQYF.

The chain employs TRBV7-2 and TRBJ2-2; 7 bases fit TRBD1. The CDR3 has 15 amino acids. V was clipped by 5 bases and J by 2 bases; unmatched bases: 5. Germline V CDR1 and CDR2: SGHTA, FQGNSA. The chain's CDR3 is CASSPLGGNTGELFF. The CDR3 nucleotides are TGTGCCAGCAGCCCACTAGGGGGCAACACCGGGGAGCTGTTTTTT.